This T cell receptor beta chain was observed in a study of PD-L1 blockade in urothelial cancer. Overall study context: Male patients with bladder-origin urothelial cancer numbered about nine tenths of the roughly 29.

Synthetic TCR analog templates were added to each PCR reaction. Profiling relied on immunoSEQ multiplex PCR, and the TCRdb table lists in-frame clones only, not all of them. The sample holds over 40,000 clones, roughly four fifths seen once. Germline V lookup: CDR1 KGHSH, CDR2 LQKENI. J was trimmed by 0 bases and V by 3 bases; bases with no gene match: 7. The CDR3 spans 16 residues. The chain joins TRBV18 to TRBJ1-2; TRBD1 aligns across 7 bases. This clonotype was obtained from a man aged 65 to 79 with urothelial cancer. The sample in question was PBMCs, obtained around atezolizumab (anti-PD-L1) treatment. DNA of the CDR3: TGTGCCAGCTCACCGGCGGAGGGGGCGACTAACTATGGCTACACCTTC. Protein product: CASSPAEGATNYGYTF.